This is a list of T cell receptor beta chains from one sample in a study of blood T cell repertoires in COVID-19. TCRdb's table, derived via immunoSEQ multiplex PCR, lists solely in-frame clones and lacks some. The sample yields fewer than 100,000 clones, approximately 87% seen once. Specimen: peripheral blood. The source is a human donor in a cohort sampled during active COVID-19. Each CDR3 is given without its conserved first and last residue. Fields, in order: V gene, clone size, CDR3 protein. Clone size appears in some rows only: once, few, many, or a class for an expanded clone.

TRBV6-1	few	ASSVQTSGLQETQY
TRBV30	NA	ACVRGTEAF
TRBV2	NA	ASSERFSGNTIY
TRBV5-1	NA	ASSLQGSGYT
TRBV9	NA	ASSVARGNTEAF
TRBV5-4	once	ASSPGISQETQY
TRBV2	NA	ASTTYRGKTGELF
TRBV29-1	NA	SAGTASYGYT
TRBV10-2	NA	ATLGPGDGYT
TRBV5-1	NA	ASSRGQGSSTDTQY
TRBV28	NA	ASSSYSTRGSSYNEQF
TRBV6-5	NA	ASSLADTMNTEAF
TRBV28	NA	ATATSTDTQY
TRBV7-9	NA	ASSFRLAGGHNEQF
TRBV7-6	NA	ASSPGTGSSYNEQF
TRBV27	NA	ASSSGTGSNEQF
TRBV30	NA	AWRGGTTYNSPLH
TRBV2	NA	ASSREAGFDEQY
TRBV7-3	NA	ASSMDRDHEQF
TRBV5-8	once	ASSLRQLQETQY
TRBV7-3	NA	ASSSLSSSYNEQF
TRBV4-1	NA	ASSQEAAGGYTQY
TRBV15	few	ATSRSGREADTQY
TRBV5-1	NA	ASMQGQGSEQY
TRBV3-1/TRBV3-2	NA	ASSSDRTGELF
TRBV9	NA	ASSSPHEEWAF
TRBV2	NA	ASMFGGTGATEAF
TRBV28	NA	ASSFPDRTNTEAF
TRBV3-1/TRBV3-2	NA	ASSGLAGNTGELF
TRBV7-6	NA	ASRSGTVNTGELF
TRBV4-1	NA	ASSLRDRDEQY
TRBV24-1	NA	ATSDQTSIDTQY
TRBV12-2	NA	ASRPADREDFGGYT
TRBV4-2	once	ASSQEPTSGYGYT
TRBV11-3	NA	ASSLGDTYNEQF